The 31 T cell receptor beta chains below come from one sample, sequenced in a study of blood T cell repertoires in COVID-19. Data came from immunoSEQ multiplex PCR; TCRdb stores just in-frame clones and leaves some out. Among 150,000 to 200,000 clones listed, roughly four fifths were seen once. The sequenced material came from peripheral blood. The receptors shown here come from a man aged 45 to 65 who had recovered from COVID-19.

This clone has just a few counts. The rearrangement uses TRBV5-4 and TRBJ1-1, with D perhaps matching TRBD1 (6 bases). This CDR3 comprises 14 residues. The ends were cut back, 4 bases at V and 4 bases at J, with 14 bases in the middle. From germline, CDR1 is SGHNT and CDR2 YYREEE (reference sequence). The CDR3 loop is CASSPTGRVTEAFF. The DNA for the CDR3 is TGTGCCAGCAGCCCCACAGGGAGGGTCACTGAAGCTTTCTTT.

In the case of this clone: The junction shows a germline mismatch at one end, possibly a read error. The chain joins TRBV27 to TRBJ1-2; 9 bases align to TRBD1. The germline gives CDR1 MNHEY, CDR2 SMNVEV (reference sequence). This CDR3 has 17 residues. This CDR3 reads CASSLSTGTGFPYGYTF. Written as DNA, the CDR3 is TGTGCCAGCAGTCTATCCACCGGGACAGGGTTCCCCTATGGCTACACCTTC.

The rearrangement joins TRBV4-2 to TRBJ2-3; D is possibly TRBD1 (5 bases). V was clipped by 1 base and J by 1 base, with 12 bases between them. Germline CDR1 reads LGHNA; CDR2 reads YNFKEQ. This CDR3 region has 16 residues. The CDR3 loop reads CASSQATKGGTDTQYF. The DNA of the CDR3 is TGTGCCAGCAGCCAAGCCACCAAAGGGGGCACAGATACGCAGTATTTT.

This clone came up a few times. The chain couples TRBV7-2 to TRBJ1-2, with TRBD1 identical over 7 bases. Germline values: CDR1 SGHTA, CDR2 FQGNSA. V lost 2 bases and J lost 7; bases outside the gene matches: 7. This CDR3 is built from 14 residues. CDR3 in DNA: TGTGCCAGCAGCTTAATGGGACAGTCCTCTGGCTACACCTTC. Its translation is CASSLMGQSSGYTF.

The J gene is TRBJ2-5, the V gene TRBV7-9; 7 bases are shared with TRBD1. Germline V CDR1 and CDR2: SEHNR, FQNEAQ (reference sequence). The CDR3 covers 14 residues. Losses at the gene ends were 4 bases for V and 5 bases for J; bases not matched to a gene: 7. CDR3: CASSSDRVGETQYF. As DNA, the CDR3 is TGTGCCAGCAGCTCCGACAGGGTGGGGGAGACCCAGTACTTC.

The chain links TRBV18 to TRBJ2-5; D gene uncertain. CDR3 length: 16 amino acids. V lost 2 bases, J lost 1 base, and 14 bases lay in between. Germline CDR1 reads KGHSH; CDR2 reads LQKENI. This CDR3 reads CASSPSRAFGQETQYF. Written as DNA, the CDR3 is TGTGCCAGCTCACCATCGAGAGCCTTTGGCCAAGAGACCCAGTACTTC.

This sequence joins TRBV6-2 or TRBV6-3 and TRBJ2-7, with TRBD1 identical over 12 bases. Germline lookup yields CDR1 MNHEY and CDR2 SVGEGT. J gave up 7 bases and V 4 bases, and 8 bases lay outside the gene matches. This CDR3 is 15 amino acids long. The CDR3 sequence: CASSSRDRGRYEQYF. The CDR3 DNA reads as TGTGCCAGCAGTTCCAGGGACAGGGGGCGGTATGAGCAGTACTTC.

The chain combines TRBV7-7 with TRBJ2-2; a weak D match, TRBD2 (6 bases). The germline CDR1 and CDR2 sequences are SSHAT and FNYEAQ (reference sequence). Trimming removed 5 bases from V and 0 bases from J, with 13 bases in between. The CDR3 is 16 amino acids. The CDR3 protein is CASSAIAATNTGELFF. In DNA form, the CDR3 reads TGTGCCAGCAGCGCCATAGCGGCTACGAACACCGGGGAGCTGTTTTTT.

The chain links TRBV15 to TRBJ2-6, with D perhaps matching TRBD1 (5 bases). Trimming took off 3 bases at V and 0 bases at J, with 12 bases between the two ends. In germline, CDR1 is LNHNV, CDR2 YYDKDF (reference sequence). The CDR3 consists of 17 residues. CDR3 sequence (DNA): TGTGCCACCAGCAGCCACAGGTCCCTCTCTGGGGCCAACGTCCTGACTTTC. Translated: CATSSHRSLSGANVLTF.

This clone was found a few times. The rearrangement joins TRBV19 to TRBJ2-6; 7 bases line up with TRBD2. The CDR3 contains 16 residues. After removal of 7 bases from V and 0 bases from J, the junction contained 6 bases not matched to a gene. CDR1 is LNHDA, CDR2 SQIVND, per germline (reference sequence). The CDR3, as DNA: TGTGCCAGTAAGGGAGGGGCCTACTCTGGGGCCAACGTCCTGACTTTC. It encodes CASKGGAYSGANVLTF.

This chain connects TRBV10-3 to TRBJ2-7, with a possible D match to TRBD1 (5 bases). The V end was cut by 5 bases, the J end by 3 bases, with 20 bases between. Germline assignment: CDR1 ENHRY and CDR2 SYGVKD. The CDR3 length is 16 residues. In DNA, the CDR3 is TGTGCCATCAGTCCGTTGTCAGGCAGGGATTACTACGAGCAGTACTTC. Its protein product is CAISPLSGRDYYEQYF.

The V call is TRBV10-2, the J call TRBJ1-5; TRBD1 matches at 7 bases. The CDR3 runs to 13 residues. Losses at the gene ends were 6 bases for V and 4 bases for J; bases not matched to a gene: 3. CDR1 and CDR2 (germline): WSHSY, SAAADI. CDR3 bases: TGCGCCAGCAGAGGGGGCCAGAATCAGCCCCAGCATTTT. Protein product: CASRGGQNQPQHF.

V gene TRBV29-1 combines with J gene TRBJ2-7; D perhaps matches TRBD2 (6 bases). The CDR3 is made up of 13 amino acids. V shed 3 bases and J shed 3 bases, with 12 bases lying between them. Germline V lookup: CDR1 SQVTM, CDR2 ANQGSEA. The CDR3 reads CSVDTGAGYEQYF. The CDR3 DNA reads TGCAGCGTTGACACGGGAGCGGGCTACGAGCAGTACTTC.

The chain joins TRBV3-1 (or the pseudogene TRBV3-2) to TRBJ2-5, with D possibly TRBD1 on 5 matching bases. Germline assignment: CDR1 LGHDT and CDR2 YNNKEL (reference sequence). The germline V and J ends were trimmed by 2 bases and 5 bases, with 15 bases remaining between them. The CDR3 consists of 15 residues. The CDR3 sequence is CASSQSQGRVETQYF. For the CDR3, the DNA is TGTGCCAGCAGCCAATCCCAGGGTAGAGTCGAGACCCAGTACTTC.

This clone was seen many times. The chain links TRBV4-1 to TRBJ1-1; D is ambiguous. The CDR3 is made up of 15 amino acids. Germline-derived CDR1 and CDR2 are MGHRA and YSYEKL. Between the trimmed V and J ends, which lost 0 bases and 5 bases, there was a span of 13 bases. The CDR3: CASSQDFSGMTEAFF. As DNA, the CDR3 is TGCGCCAGCAGCCAAGATTTCTCCGGGATGACTGAAGCTTTCTTT.

The CDR3 sequence is CAWSVPSGRSETDTQYF. CDR3 sequence (DNA): TGTGCCTGGAGTGTCCCTAGCGGGAGGTCCGAAACAGATACGCAGTATTTT. This chain uses TRBV30 with TRBJ2-3, with 11 bases aligning to TRBD2. The CDR3 spans 17 residues. The germline gives CDR1 GTSNPN, CDR2 SVGIG (reference sequence). With V trimmed by 0 bases and J by 3 bases, 8 bases remained unmatched.

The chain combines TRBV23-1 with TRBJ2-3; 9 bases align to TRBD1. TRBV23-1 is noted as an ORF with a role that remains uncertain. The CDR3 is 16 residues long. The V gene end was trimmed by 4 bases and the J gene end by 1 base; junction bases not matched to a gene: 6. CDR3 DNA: TGCGCCAGCAGTCCACAGGGGGCTGAGGGCACAGATACGCAGTATTTT. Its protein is CASSPQGAEGTDTQYF.

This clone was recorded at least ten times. The CDR3 DNA is TGTGCCAGCAGCTTGGGCCAGGGGTGGTCACCCCTCCACTTT. This translates into CASSLGQGWSPLHF. The J gene is TRBJ1-6, the V gene TRBV5-5, with D tentatively TRBD1 (6 bases). Germline lookup yields CDR1 SGHKS and CDR2 YYEKEE (reference sequence). The CDR3 is 14 amino acids. The ends were cut back, 0 bases at V and 10 bases at J, with 11 bases in the middle.

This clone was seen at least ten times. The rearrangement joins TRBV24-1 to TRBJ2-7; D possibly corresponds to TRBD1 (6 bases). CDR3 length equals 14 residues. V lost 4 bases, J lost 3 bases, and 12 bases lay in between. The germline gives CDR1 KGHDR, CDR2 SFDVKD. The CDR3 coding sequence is TGTGCCACCAGTGACCGAGGACAGAGCTACGAGCAGTACTTC. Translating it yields CATSDRGQSYEQYF.

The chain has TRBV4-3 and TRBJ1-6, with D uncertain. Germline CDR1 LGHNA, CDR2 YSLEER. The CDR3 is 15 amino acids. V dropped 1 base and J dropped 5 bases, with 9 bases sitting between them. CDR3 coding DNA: TGCGCCAGCAGCCAAGTGCAACAGAATAATTCACCCCTCCACTTT. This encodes CASSQVQQNNSPLHF.

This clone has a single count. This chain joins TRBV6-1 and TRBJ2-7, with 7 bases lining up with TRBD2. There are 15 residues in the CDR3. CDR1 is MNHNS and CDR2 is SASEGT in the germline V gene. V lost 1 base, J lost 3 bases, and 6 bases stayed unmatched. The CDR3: CASSEVGSGLYEQYF. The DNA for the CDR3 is TGTGCCAGCAGTGAAGTCGGTAGCGGGCTCTACGAGCAGTACTTC.

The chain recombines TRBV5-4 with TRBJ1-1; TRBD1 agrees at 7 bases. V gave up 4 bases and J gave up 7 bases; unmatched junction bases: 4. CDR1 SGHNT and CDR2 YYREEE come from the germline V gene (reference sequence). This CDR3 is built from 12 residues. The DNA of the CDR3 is TGTGCCAGCAGCACGGGACAGCGTGAAGCTTTCTTT. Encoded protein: CASSTGQREAFF.

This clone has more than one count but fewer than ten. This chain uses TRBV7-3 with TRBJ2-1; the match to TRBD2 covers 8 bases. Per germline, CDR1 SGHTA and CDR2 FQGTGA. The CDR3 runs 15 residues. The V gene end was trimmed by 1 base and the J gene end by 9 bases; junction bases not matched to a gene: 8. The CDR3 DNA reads TGTGCCAGCAGCTTAATGGGGACTAGTACGACTGAGCAGTTCTTC. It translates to CASSLMGTSTTEQFF.

CDR3 in amino acids: CAISVTGTGSSGGYTF. The CDR3 DNA is TGTGCCATCAGTGTGACCGGGACAGGCTCGTCGGGTGGCTACACCTTC. This chain links TRBV10-3 with TRBJ1-2; the match to TRBD1 covers 8 bases. Germline V gene data show CDR1 as ENHRY and CDR2 as SYGVKD. There are 16 residues in the CDR3. Losses at the gene ends were 4 bases for V and 7 bases for J; bases not matched to a gene: 14.

In DNA, the CDR3 is TGTGCCAGCAGCCCAACAACAGGGGACACCGGGGAGCTGTTTTTT. Protein product: CASSPTTGDTGELFF. The chain is built from TRBV11-3 and TRBJ2-2, with TRBD1 identical over 7 bases. Germline V gene data show CDR1 as SGHNT and CDR2 as YENEEA. V lost 5 bases to trimming and J lost 3 bases; unmatched junction nucleotides: 6. This CDR3 contains 15 residues.

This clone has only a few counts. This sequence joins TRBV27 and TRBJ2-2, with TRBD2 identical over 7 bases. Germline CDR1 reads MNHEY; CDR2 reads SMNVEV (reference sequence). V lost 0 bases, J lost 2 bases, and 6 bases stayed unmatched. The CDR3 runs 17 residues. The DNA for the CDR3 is TGTGCCAGCAGTTTATCGTGGGCAGCGGGAAACACCGGGGAGCTGTTTTTT. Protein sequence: CASSLSWAAGNTGELFF.

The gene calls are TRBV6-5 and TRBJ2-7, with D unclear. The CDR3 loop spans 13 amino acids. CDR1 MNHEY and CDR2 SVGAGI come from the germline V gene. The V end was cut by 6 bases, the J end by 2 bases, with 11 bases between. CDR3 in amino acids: CASRLARTYEQYF. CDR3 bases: TGTGCCAGCAGGTTGGCCAGAACCTACGAGCAGTACTTC.

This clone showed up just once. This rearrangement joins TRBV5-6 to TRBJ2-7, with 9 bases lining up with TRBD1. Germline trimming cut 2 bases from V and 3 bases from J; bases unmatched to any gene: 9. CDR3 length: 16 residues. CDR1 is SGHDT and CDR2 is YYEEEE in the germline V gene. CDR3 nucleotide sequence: TGTGCCAGCAGCTTTCAAGTGACAGGGGGACACTACGAGCAGTACTTC. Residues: CASSFQVTGGHYEQYF.

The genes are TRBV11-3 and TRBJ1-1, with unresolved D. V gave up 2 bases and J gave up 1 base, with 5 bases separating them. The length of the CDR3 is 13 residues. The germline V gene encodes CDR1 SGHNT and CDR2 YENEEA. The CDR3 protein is CASSLNQNTEAFF. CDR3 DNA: TGTGCCAGCAGCTTAAATCAGAACACTGAAGCTTTCTTT.

CDR3 in amino acids: CATSESRDSRGGTGELFF. The CDR3 DNA sequence: TGTGCCACCAGTGAATCTAGGGACTCCCGGGGTGGCACCGGGGAGCTGTTTTTT. V usage is TRBV24-1 and J usage is TRBJ2-2; tentative D call: TRBD2 (6 bases). The CDR3 is 18 residues long. Trimming removed 4 bases from V and 4 bases from J, with 21 bases in between. Germline V lookup: CDR1 KGHDR, CDR2 SFDVKD.

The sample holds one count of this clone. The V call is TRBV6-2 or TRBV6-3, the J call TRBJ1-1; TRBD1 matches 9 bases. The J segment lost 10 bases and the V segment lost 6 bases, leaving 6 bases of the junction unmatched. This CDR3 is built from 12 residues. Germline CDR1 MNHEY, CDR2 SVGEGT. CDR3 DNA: TGTGCCAGCAGCTTCGGACAGGGGAGAGCTTTCTTT. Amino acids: CASSFGQGRAFF.